This TCR beta chain was recorded in a study of CD8+ T cells in alopecia areata (dated 2018 in TCRdb). General notes on the study: Treated patients were enrolled in an open-label pilot trial of oral tofacitinib, 5 to 10 mg twice daily, for moderate-to-severe alopecia areata. Patients received tofacitinib for 6 to 18 months and were then followed off drug for 6 months to check for delayed response and recurrence. The study used high-throughput TCRbeta sequencing to examine T cell clonal expansion in alopecia areata, in both the C3H/HeJ mouse model and human patients. Scalp tissue and sorted CD4+ and CD8+ peripheral blood T cells from patchy and totalis/universalis alopecia areata patients and from healthy controls were covered by human TCRbeta sequencing. Patients on tofacitinib were biopsied at baseline and after 4 and 24 weeks of treatment, and several of the patients also had a later scalp biopsy. Scalp clonality was compared among normal scalp (n=4), patchy alopecia areata scalp (n=8), and alopecia totalis/universalis scalp (n=8). The RNA source kit depended on sample type: the PAXgene miRNA kit for fixed scalp, the miRNeasy kit for PBMCs, and the RNeasy kit for mouse skin. immunoSEQ multiplex PCR using 35 Vbeta forward primers and 13 Jbeta reverse primers was used to amplify TCRbeta CDR3 regions. Results the study describes overall, beyond this receptor: Resident alphabeta T cells in normal human skin are also sequenced, complicating scalp TCR repertoire analysis, unlike mouse skin dominated by gammadelta T cells. Higher clonality and more expanded CD8+ clones were observed in lesional scalp than in normal scalp, particularly in alopecia totalis/universalis, a finding suggestive of antigenic drive. TCR sequences shared between patients were less clear than in mice, possibly partly because of HLA diversity in the patient population.

Library preparation was by the immunoSEQ multiplex PCR assay. RNA was extracted from all samples and reverse transcribed into cDNA, which served as template for TCR sequencing. SuperScript III was used to make first-strand cDNA, primed with a 2:1 mix of oligo-dT and random hexamers. A synthetic immune receptor repertoire was used to measure amplification bias, and any remaining bias was corrected computationally. The paper's processing steps were these. Raw reads were preprocessed to remove errors, and CDR3 was defined by IMGT conventions from the conserved cysteine to phenylalanine. Clonality was calculated as 1 minus Shannon entropy normalized by log2 of the number of productive unique TCRs. Whether scalp clones were CD4 or CD8 was inferred by matching scalp TCRbeta sequences against CD4 and CD8 repertoires sorted from blood. In its TCRdb copy, this immuneACCESS table keeps in-frame sequences only and misses some clones. Where compared with another copy, unresolved V genes explain less than half of these, and the others have no known cause. V and J calls and clone size are those listed in that table; D and trimming were worked out from the DNA. This sample holds some 56,000 clones; around 97% were observed only once. Roughly 25% of the sample is held by the ten biggest clonotypes.

Reading the label with the study, this specimen's time point is: baseline before oral tofacitinib. From alopecia areata patients, peripheral blood was collected along with lesional scalp punch biopsies. PBMCs were separated by density centrifugation and stained for CD3, CD4 and CD8, after which CD4+ and CD8+ T cells were sorted on a FACSAria. V is pruned by 6 bases and J by 3 bases, leaving 1 base of the junction without a gene match. The CDR1 and CDR2 encoded by the germline V gene are SNHLY and FYNNEI. Counted from cysteine to phenylalanine, this CDR3 has 12 amino acids. Left in the record is the CDR3 DNA by itself, 36 bases read in frame from the first base. Comment on this clone: This receptor's antigen is unknown. No base-level quality is on record; no much larger clone is a single base apart.

The source was CD8+ T cells sorted from blood, collected at week 0. The chain links TRBV2 with TRBJ1-2; TRBD1 agrees with 7 junctional bases. The TCR was taken from a human donor with alopecia areata. Here is the DNA: TGTGCCAGCAGGGGGACAGACTATGGCTACACCTTC. Its protein is CASRGTDYGYTF.